One and the same sample provided the 7 T cell receptor beta chains below, sequenced in a study of T cells after posttransplantation cyclophosphamide. Repertoires were generated with immunoSEQ multiplex PCR, while TCRdb's copy carries only in-frame clones and drops some. The sample lists 25,000 or so clones; 86% were seen once. The specimen sequenced was PBMCs. The source of these receptors is an older woman with a blood cancer, CMV-positive, and with a related stem cell donor.

The chain is built from TRBV11-2 and TRBJ1-4; maybe TRBD1 (6 bases). V was shortened by 5 bases and J by 7 bases, with 17 bases between the two germline ends. Germline V CDR1 and CDR2: SGHAT, FQNNGV. The CDR3 length is 15 residues. In DNA form, the CDR3 reads TGTGCCAGCAGCGCCGTTTACAGGGAGACTGAAAAACTGTTTTTT. This encodes CASSAVYRETEKLFF.

The sample holds a few counts of this clone. The V and J genes are TRBV30 and TRBJ1-4; the D is unclear. The CDR3 length is 13 residues. Germline assignment: CDR1 GTSNPN and CDR2 SVGIG (reference sequence). V lost 0 bases, J lost 8 bases, and 10 bases lay in between. The CDR3 bases are TGTGCCTGGAGTGTACCCCCTGGCGAAAAACTGTTTTTT. This encodes CAWSVPPGEKLFF.

The J gene is TRBJ2-1, the V gene TRBV28, with a possible D match to TRBD2 (6 bases). The V end lost 5 bases, the J end lost 16 bases, and 18 bases lay between the germline ends. This CDR3 is built from 12 residues. CDR1 is MDHEN, CDR2 SYDVKM, per germline. The CDR3 spells CASSTTSLRHFF. For the CDR3, the DNA is TGTGCCAGCAGTACAACTAGCTTGAGGCACTTCTTC.

The V and J genes are TRBV4-1 and TRBJ2-6, with 8 bases that match TRBD1. The CDR3 has 17 amino acids. Germline V gene data show CDR1 as MGHRA and CDR2 as YSYEKL. J was trimmed by 0 bases and V by 1 base; bases with no gene match: 2. CDR3 sequence reads: CASSQGTGFSGANVLTF. DNA of the CDR3: TGCGCCAGCAGCCAAGGGACAGGGTTCTCTGGGGCCAACGTCCTGACTTTC.

The rearrangement uses TRBV2 and TRBJ2-1; weak D call: TRBD2 (5 bases). There are 15 residues in the CDR3. The germline V gene has CDR1 SNHLY and CDR2 FYNNEI. V was trimmed by 4 bases and J by 7 bases, leaving 17 bases between them. CDR3 protein: CASSVEGLGRNEQFF. The DNA of the CDR3 is TGTGCCAGCAGTGTCGAGGGCCTGGGTAGAAATGAGCAGTTCTTC.

The rearrangement uses TRBV5-1 and TRBJ2-7; TRBD2 is a possible D gene (5 bases). The CDR3 is 16 residues long. V lost 2 bases and J lost 0, with 15 bases in between. Germline V lookup: CDR1 SGHRS, CDR2 YFSETQ. For the CDR3, the DNA is TGCGCCAGCAGCTTTGGGCCGGAGGTTAGCTCCTACGAGCAGTACTTC. It codes for CASSFGPEVSSYEQYF.

The chain has TRBV5-4 and TRBJ2-5; no clear D gene. The germline gives CDR1 SGHNT, CDR2 YYREEE (reference sequence). V was shortened by 3 bases and J by 5 bases, with 8 bases between the two germline ends. There are 12 residues in the CDR3. The CDR3 loop is CASSSGQETQYF. The CDR3 coding sequence is TGTGCCAGCAGCTCGGGTCAGGAGACCCAGTACTTC.